These 16 T cell receptor beta chains came from one sample sequenced in a study of vaccination and CD4 T cells after COVID-19. Sequencing of DNA taken from cultured CD4+ T cells relied on the Oncomine TCR Beta short-read assay. TCRdb re-derived calls from the PCR reads in MiXCR, one entry per CDR3 protein. This sample carries over 9,000 distinct CDR3 sequences, around 46% of them seen once, and the ten largest clones take around 23%. These receptors' targets are unknown. Treatment in this sample: roughly 10-day PBMC culture with coronavirus spike peptide pools or control peptides (ViraFEST assay). The sequenced material came from CD4+ T cells from blood, cultured in vitro. The receptors derive from a human donor who had recovered from COVID-19.

The V call is TRBV24-1, the J call TRBJ2-5; tentatively, D is TRBD1 or TRBD2 (5 bases each). Trimming pared 3 bases from V and 4 bases from J, leaving 11 bases between. This CDR3 is built from 14 residues. The germline V gene has CDR1 KGHDR and CDR2 SFDVKD. In nucleotides, the CDR3 is TGTGCCACCAGTGATGGGGACCGACGAGAGACCCAGTACTTC. It translates to CATSDGDRRETQYF.

The rearrangement links TRBV5-4 to TRBJ1-1; no clear D gene. In germline, CDR1 is SGHNT, CDR2 YYREEE (reference sequence). This CDR3 comprises 13 residues. V shed 4 bases and J shed 0 bases, with 7 bases lying between them. CDR3 in amino acids: CASSIQLNTEAFF. CDR3 coding DNA: TGTGCCAGCAGCATACAGCTGAACACTGAAGCTTTCTTT.

V and J are TRBV6-2 or TRBV6-3 and TRBJ2-3, with D tentatively TRBD2 (5 bases). Trimming left V 7 bases short and J 4 bases short, with 6 bases between. Germline V gives CDR1 MNHEY, CDR2 SVGEGT. The CDR3 spans 11 residues. CDR3 protein: CASTSSDTQYF. Here the CDR3 DNA reads TGTGCCAGCACTAGCTCAGATACGCAGTATTTT.

This chain uses TRBV6-1 with TRBJ2-7, with 10 nucleotides matching TRBD2. This CDR3 comprises 14 residues. Germline V gene lookup returns CDR1 MNHNS and CDR2 SASEGT. Unmatched junction bases numbered 6, after V lost 6 bases and J lost 4 bases. CDR3 nucleotide sequence: TGTGCCAGCAGGCCGACTAGCGGGCTATACGAGCAGTACTTC. Translation: CASRPTSGLYEQYF.

A word on this clonotype: A single base separates this from a much larger clone, so it may be a read error. The chain couples TRBV15 to TRBJ2-3; tentatively, D is TRBD2 (5 bases). The CDR3 has 15 residues. Germline-derived CDR1 and CDR2 are LNHNV and YYDKDF (reference sequence). The chain's CDR3 is CATSSMAGSTDTRYF. CDR3 nucleotide sequence: TGTGCCACCAGCAGTATGGCGGGTAGCACAGATACGCGGTATTTT.

This clonotype was seen a single time. The chain has TRBV3-1 and TRBJ2-5; TRBD1 agrees at 10 bases. Germline assignment: CDR1 LGHDT and CDR2 YNNKEL (reference sequence). The trim removed 4 bases at V and 1 base at J, leaving 6 bases unmatched. The CDR3 runs to 16 residues. The CDR3 here is CASSRTGQGFQETQYF. The CDR3 DNA is TGTGCCAGCAGCCGGACGGGACAGGGGTTCCAAGAGACCCAGTACTTC.

This clonotype was picked up a small number of times. The genes are TRBV27 and TRBJ2-7; D is perhaps TRBD2 (5 bases). The CDR3 consists of 13 residues. V lost 4 bases to trimming and J lost 0 bases, with 7 bases between them. CDR1 is MNHEY, CDR2 SMNVEV, per germline (reference sequence). CDR3 protein: CASSWRVSYEQYF. CDR3 in DNA: TGTGCCAGCAGTTGGCGGGTCTCCTACGAGCAGTACTTC.

The chain combines TRBV7-2 with TRBJ2-1; D might be TRBD1 or TRBD2, each matching 5 bases. CDR3 length: 15 residues. In germline, CDR1 is SGHTA, CDR2 FQGNSA. The germline V and J ends were trimmed by 3 bases and 0 bases, with 9 bases remaining between them. CDR3 in DNA: TGTGCCAGCAGCTTGGGACCGATCTCCTACAATGAGCAGTTCTTC. Protein product: CASSLGPISYNEQFF.

The chain carries TRBV6-1 and TRBJ1-2; tentative D call: TRBD1 (5 bases). The CDR3 is 14 residues long. The V gene's germline CDR1 is MNHNS and CDR2 SASEGT. The V gene lost 6 bases and the J gene lost 4 bases, with 15 bases spanning the gap. CDR3 sequence: CASSPGGFSYGYTF. For the CDR3, the DNA is TGTGCCAGCAGCCCCGGGGGGTTTAGCTATGGCTACACCTTC.

V usage is TRBV7-2 and J usage is TRBJ2-1; 9 nucleotides line up with TRBD2. After removal of 7 bases from V and 5 bases from J, the junction contained 9 bases not matched to a gene. Germline assignment: CDR1 SGHTA and CDR2 FQGNSA. This CDR3 contains 15 residues. For the CDR3, the DNA is TGTGCCAGCACCCAGGGTAGCGGGGGCCACAATGAGCAGTTCTTC. Its translation: CASTQGSGGHNEQFF.

This clonotype was seen more than once but under ten times. The V gene is TRBV11-3, the J gene TRBJ1-3; 7 bases are shared with TRBD1. The CDR3 runs to 14 residues. The germline V gene encodes CDR1 SGHNT and CDR2 YENEEA. With 5 bases clipped from V and 8 bases from J, the junction kept 9 bases outside the gene matches. The CDR3 DNA is TGTGCCAGCAGCCCGGGACAGCTACCGGACACCATATATTTT. Residues: CASSPGQLPDTIYF.

The rearrangement uses TRBV30 and TRBJ1-2; weak D call: TRBD1 (5 bases). This CDR3 has 15 residues. V was clipped by 5 bases and J by 8 bases, with 24 bases between them. Germline V gene data show CDR1 as GTSNPN and CDR2 as SVGIG (reference sequence). CDR3 sequence (DNA): TGTGCCTGGGGACGGTGGGGGAATATAAAACGCGGCTACACCTTC. This encodes CAWGRWGNIKRGYTF.

This clonotype was seen a handful of times. The CDR3 nucleotides read TGTGCCTGGAGTGTCCCCTCCGGCCTCTTCAGACGCGGTGAGCAGTTCTTC. Translation: CAWSVPSGLFRRGEQFF. The gene calls are TRBV30 and TRBJ2-1, with D unresolved. Germline assignment: CDR1 GTSNPN and CDR2 SVGIG (reference sequence). There are 17 residues in the CDR3. The ends were cut back, 0 bases at V and 9 bases at J, with 24 bases in the middle.

Sample share makes this clonotype medium-sized. The gene calls are TRBV6-1 and TRBJ1-1, with D perhaps matching TRBD1 (5 bases). The CDR3 extends over 16 amino acids. Looked up from germline, CDR1 is MNHNS and CDR2 is SASEGT. V lost 6 bases and J 5 bases, leaving 22 bases between the germline ends. CDR3 in DNA: TGTGCCAGCAGCGACGGATCGACAGTCCGGGGGACTGAAGCTTTCTTT. Its translation is CASSDGSTVRGTEAFF.

The J gene is TRBJ2-2, the V gene TRBV6-1; D not resolved. The CDR3 covers 16 residues. Trimming stripped 5 bases from V and 0 bases from J, with 13 bases between. The V gene's germline CDR1 is MNHNS and CDR2 SASEGT. CDR3 sequence: CASSKIEKANTGELFF. The CDR3 nucleotides read TGTGCCAGCAGTAAGATAGAGAAAGCGAACACCGGGGAGCTGTTTTTT.

This clonotype was seen only once. Relative to the germline gene, one junction end is altered; a read error may explain this. J is TRBJ1-5 and V is TRBV6-2 or TRBV6-3, with D unresolved. Germline assignment: CDR1 MNHEY and CDR2 SVGEGT. The CDR3 consists of 12 residues. The DNA for the CDR3 is TGTGCCAGCTCACGGTTCAATCAGCCCCGGCATTTT. This translates into CASSRFNQPRHF.